This TCR beta chain is drawn from a study of blood T cell repertoires in COVID-19. In the study overall: Material from acute and convalescent COVID-19 was sourced from the United States, Italy and Spain. PBMCs, B-cell-depleted T cells, or T cells were the source of the cDNA or gDNA that made up the material.

Using immunoSEQ multiplex PCR, the repertoire was profiled, and TCRdb retains in-frame clones only, with some absent. In the table there are 8,500 or so clones, 75% to 85% of which are singletons. The CDR3 sequence is 12 residues long. V trimming: 9 bases; J trimming: 7 bases; junction bases outside the gene matches: 3. Germline-derived CDR1 and CDR2 are ENHRY and SYGVKD. This receptor was identified in a man in his 70s with active COVID-19. Sequenced: peripheral blood. The chain combines TRBV10-3 with TRBJ2-7; TRBD2 agrees at 13 bases. Here the CDR3 reads CAIGTSGKEQYF. The DNA for the CDR3 is TGTGCCATAGGGACTAGCGGGAAGGAGCAGTACTTC.